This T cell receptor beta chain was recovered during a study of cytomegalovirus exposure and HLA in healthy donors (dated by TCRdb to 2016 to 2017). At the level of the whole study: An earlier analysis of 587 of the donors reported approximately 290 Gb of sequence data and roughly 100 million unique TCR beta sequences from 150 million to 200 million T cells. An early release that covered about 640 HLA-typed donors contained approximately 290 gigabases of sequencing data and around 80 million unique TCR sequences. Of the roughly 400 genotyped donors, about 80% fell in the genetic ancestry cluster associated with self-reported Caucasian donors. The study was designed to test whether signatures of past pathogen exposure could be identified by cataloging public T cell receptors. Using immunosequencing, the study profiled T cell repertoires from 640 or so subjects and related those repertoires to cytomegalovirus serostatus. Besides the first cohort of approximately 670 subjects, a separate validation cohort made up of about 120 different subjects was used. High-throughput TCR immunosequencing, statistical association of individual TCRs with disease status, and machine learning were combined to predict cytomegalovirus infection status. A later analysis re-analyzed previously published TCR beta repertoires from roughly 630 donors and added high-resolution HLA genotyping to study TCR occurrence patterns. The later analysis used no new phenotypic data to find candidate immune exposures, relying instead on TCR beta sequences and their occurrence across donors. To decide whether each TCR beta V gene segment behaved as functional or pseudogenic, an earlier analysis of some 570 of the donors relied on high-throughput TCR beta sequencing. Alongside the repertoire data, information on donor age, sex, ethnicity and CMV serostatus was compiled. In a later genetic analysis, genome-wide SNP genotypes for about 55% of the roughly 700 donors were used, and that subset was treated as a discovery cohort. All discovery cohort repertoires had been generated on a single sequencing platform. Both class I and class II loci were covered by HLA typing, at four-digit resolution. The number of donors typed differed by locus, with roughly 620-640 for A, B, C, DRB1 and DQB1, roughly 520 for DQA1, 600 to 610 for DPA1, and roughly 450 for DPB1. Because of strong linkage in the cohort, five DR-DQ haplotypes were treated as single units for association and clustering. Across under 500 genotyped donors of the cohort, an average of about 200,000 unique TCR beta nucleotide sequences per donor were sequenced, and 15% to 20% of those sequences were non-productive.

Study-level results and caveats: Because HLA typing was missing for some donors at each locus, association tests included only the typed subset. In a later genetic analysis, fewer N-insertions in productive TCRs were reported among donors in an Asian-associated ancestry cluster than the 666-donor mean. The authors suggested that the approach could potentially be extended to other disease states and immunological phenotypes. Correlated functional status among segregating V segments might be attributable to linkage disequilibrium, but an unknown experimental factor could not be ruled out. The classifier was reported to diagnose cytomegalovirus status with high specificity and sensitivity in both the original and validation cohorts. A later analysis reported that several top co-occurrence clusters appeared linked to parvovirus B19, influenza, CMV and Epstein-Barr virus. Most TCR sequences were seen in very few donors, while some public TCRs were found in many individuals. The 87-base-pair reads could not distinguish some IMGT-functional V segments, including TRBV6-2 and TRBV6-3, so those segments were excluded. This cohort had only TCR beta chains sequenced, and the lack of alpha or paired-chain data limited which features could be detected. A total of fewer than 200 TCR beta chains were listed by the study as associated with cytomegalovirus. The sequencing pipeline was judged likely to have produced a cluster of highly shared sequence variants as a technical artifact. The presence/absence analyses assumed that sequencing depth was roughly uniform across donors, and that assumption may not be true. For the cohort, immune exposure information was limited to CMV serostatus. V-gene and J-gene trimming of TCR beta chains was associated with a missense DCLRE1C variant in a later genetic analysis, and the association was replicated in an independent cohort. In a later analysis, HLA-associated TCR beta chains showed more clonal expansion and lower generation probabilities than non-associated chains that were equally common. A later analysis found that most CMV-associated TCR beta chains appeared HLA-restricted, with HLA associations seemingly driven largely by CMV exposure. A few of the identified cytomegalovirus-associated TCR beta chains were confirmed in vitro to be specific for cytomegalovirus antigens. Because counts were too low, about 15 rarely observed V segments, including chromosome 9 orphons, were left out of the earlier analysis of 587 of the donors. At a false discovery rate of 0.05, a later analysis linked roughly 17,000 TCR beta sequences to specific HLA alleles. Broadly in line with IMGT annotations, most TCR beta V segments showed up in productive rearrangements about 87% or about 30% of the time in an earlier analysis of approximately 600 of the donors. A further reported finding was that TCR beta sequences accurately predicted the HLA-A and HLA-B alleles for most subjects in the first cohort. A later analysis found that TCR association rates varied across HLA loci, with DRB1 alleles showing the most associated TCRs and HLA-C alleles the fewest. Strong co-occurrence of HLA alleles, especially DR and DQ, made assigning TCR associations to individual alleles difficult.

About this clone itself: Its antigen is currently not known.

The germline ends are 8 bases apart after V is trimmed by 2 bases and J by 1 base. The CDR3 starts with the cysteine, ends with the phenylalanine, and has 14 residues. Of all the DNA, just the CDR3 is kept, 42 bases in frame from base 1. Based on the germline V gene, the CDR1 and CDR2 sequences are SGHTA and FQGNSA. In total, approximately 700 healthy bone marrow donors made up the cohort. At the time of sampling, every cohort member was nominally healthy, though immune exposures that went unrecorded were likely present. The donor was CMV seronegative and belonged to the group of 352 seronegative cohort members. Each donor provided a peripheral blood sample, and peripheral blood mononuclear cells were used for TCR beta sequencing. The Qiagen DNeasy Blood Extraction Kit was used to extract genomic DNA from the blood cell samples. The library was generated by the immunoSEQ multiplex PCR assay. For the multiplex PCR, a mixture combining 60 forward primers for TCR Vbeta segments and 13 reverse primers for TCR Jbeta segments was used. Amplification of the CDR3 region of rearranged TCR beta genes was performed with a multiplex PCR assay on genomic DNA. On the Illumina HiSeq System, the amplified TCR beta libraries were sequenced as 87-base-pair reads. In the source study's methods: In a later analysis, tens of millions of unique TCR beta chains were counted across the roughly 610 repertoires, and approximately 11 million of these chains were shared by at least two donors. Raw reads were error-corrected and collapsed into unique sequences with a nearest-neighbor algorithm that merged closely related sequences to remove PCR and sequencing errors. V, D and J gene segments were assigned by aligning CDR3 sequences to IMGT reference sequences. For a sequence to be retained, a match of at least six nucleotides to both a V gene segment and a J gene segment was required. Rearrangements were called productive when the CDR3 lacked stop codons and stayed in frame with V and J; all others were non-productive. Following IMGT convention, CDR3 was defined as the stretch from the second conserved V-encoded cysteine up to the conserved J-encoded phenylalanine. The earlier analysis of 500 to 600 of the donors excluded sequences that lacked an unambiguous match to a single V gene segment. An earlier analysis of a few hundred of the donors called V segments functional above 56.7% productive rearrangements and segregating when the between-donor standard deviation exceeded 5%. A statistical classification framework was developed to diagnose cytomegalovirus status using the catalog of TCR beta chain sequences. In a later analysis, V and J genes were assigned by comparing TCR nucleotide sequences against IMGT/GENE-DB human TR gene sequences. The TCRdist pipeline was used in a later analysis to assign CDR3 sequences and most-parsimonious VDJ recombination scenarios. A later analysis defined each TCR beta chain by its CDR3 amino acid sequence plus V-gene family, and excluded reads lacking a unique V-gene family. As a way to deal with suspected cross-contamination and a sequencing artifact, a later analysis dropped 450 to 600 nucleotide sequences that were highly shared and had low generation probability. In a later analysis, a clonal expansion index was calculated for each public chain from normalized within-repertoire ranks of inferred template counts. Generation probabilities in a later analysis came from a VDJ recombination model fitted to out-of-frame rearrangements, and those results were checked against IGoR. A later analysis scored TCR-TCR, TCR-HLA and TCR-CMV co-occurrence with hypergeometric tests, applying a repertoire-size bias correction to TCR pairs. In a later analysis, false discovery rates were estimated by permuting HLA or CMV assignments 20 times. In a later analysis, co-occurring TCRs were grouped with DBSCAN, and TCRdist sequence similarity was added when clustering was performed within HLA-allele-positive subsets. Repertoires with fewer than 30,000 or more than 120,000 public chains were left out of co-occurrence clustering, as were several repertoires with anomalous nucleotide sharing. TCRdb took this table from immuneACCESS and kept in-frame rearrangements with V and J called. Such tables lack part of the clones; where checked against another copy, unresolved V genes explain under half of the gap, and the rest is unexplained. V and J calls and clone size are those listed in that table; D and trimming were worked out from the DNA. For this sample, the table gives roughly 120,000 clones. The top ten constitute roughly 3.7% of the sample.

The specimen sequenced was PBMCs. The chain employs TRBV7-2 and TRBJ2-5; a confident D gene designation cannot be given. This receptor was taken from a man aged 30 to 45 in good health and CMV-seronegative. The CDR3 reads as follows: CASSLRTGQETQYF. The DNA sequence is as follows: TGTGCCAGCAGCTTACGAACTGGCCAAGAGACCCAGTACTTC.